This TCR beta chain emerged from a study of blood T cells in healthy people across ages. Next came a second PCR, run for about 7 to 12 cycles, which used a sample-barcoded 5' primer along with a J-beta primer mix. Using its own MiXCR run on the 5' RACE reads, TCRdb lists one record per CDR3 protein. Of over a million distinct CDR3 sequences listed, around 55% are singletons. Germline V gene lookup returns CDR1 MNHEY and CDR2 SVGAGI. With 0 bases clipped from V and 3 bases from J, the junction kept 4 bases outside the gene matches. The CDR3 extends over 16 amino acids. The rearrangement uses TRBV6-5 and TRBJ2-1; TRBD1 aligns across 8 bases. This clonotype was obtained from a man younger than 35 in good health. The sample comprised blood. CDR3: CASSYSSGTGYNEQFF. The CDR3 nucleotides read TGTGCCAGCAGTTACTCATCCGGGACAGGCTACAATGAGCAGTTCTTC.